This record looks at one TCR beta chain sequence and its context. Its specificity is not known. Libraries were prepared by immunoSEQ multiplex PCR; TCRdb keeps only in-frame clonotypes and omits some of them. The table includes roughly 150,000 clones, less than 90% detected once. This record belongs to a study of radiation and T cells in renal cell carcinoma. About the research overall: Nephrectomy followed 15 Gy stereotactic body radiation by 4 weeks. Study-wide results and limits: In blood, top tumor clones expanded by 2 weeks, shrinking by 4.

Germline CDR1 MNHEY, CDR2 SMNVEV (reference sequence). Trimming shortened V by 5 bases and J by 9 bases, and 20 bases separated the two germline ends. The CDR3 covers 15 residues. Indicated time point: baseline pretreatment blood. Treatment defined: 15 Gy SBRT to primary tumor, nephrectomy 4 weeks later. Radiation-treated patients gave blood at baseline, week 2 and week 4. This chain uses TRBV27 with TRBJ2-1, with D possibly being TRBD2 (6 bases). The sequencing used blood, collected from a patient whose treatment included radiotherapy and nephrectomy. This sequence originates from a woman aged 70-85 years with renal cell carcinoma. The CDR3 nucleotides read TGTGCCAGCAGTCCCGGCGGGACTGCTAGTACTGAGCAGTTCTTC. This gives the protein CASSPGGTASTEQFF.